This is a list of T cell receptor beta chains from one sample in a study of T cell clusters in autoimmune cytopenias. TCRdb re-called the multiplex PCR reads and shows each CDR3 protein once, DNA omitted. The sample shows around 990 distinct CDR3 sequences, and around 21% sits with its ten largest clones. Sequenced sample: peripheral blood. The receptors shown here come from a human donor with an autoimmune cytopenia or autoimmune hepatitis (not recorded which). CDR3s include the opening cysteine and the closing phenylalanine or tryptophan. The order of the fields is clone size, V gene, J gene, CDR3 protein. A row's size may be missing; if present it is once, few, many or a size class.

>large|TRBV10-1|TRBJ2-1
CASSESDGRAYNEQFF
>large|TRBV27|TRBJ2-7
CASTHSGVYEQYF
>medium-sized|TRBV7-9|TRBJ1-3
CASSLAGPAGNTIYF
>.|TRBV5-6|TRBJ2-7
CASSLRGTYEQYF
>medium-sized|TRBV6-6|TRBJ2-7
CASSGSSYEQYF
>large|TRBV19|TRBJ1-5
CASSPGQGNQPQHF
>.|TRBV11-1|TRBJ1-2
CASSLDRGHNNGYTF
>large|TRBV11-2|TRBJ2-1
CASSLVRTSELHEQFF
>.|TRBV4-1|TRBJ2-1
CASSHASGPNYNEQFF
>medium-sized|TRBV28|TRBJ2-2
CASSRTPNTGELFF
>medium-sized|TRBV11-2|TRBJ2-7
CASSLIGSNEQYF
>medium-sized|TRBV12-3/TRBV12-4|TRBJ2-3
CASSSSGELYF
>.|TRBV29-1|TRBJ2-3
CSCLAGGGSCTDTQYF
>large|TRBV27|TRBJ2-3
CASTADPSTDTQYF
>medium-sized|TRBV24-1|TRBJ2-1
CATSVSGGDGFSSYNEQFF
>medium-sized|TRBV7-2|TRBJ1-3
CASSPTSGNTIYF
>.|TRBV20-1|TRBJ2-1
CSARIVSSGRAYNEQFF
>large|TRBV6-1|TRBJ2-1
CASSLRSSYNEQFF
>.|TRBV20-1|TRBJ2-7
CSASQGQGHYEQYF
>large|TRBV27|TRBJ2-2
CASSLSILAGVHRELFF
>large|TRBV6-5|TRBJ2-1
CASSYGGSSYNEQFF
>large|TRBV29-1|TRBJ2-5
CSVRTGFRETQYF
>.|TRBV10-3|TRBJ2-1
CAISESLSGSYNEQFF
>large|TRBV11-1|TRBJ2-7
CASSFPSDYEQYF
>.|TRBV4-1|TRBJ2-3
CASSSTGGSDTQYF
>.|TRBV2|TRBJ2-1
CASSRLAGTEQFF
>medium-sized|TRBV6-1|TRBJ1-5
CASSEVPDTNQPQHF
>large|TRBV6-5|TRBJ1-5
CASSPNSNQPQHF
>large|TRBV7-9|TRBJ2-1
CASGSLEVYNEQFF
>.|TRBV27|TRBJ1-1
CASSFGTGRGTEAFF